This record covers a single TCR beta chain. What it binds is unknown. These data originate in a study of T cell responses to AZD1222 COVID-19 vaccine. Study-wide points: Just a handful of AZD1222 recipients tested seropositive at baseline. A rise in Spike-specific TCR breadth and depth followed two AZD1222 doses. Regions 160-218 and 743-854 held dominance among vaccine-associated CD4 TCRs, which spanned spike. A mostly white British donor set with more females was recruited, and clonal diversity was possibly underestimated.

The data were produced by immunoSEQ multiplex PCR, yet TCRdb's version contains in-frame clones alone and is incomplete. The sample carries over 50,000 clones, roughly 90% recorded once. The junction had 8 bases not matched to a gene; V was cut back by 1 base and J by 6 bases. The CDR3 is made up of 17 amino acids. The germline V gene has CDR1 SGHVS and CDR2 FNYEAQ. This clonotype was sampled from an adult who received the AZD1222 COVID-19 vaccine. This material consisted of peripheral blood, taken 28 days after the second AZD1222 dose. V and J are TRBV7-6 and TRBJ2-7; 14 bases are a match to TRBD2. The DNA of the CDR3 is TGTGCCAGCAGCTTAGGGGAGGGCGGACTAGCGGGAGGCGAGCAGTACTTC. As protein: CASSLGEGGLAGGEQYF.